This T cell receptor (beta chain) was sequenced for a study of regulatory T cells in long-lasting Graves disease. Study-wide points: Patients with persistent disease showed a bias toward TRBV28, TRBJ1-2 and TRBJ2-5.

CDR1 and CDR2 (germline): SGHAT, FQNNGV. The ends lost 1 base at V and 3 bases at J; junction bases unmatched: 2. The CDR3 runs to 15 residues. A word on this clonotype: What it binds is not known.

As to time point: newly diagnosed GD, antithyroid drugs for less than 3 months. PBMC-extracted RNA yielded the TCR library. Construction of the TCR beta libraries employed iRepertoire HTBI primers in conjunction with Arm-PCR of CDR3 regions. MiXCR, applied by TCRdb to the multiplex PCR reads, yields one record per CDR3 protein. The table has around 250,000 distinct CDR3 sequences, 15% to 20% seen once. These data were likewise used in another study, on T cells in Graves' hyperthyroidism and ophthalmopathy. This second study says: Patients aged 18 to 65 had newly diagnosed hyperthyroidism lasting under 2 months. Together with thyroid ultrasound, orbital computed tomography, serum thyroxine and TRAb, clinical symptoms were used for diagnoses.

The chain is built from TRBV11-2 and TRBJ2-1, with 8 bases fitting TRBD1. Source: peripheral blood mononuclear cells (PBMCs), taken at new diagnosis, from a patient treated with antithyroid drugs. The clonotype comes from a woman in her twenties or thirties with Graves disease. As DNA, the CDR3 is TGTGCCAGCAGCTTAGTAGGACAGGGCTACAATGAGCAGTTCTTC. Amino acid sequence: CASSLVGQGYNEQFF.